This TCR beta chain was sequenced in a study of control samples from healthy donors and cancer patients. Using immunoSEQ multiplex PCR, the repertoire was profiled, and TCRdb retains in-frame clones only, with some absent. The table records some 67,000 clones, nearly 90% of them present only once. Per the germline V gene, CDR1 is GTSNPN and CDR2 is SVGIG (reference sequence). The V and J ends lost 2 bases and 9 bases respectively, with 8 bases between them. The CDR3 sequence is 12 residues long. The source material was PBMCs. The sequence came from a man aged 55 to 70 with lung cancer. The J gene is TRBJ1-6, the V gene TRBV30; D perhaps matches TRBD1 (5 bases). The CDR3 here is CAWSSGVSPLHF. CDR3 sequence (DNA): TGTGCCTGGAGTTCGGGGGTTTCACCCCTCCACTTT.